The 32 T cell receptor beta chains below were found in one sample sequenced in a study of T cell clonality in common variable immunodeficiency. No antigens are known for them. General study results and limits: Common variable immunodeficiency TCR beta sequences reportedly had fewer deletions and N-nucleotide insertions.

Repertoires were generated with immunoSEQ multiplex PCR, while TCRdb's copy carries only in-frame clones and drops some. The sample has around 30,000 clones, none seen only once. Material: peripheral blood mononuclear cells. These receptors originate from a human donor with common variable immunodeficiency.

This clone turned up a few times. The read falls 3 residues short of the CDR3 end, and the missing part is taken from the germline J gene. This sequence joins TRBV7-2 and TRBJ2-2; TRBD2 matches at 9 bases. Germline V gene data show CDR1 as SGHTA and CDR2 as FQGNSA. The CDR3 runs 15 residues. V shed 7 bases and J 6 bases; nucleotides not matched to a gene: 9. The CDR3 reads CASTQGLAVPGELFF. Partial CDR3 DNA: TGTGCCAGCACCCAGGGACTAGCAGTGCCCGGGGAG.

This clone is judged medium-sized. The CDR3 end lies 3 residues beyond the end of the read and is filled in from the germline J gene. This chain connects TRBV30 to TRBJ1-2; D is possibly TRBD1 (6 bases). This CDR3 spans 12 amino acids. Germline V gene data show CDR1 as GTSNPN and CDR2 as SVGIG (reference sequence). V lost 4 bases, J lost 5 bases, and 11 bases lay in between. The CDR3 loop is CAWTRGAYGYTF. The sequenced CDR3 bases are TGTGCCTGGACGCGGGGGGCTTATGGC.

This clone has at least ten counts. Read sequence stops 3 residues before the CDR3 end, and the germline J gene provides the missing end. The chain carries TRBV6-2 or TRBV6-3 and TRBJ1-1; 9 bases agree with TRBD1. From germline, CDR1 is MNHEY and CDR2 SVGEGT. CDR3 length equals 17 residues. The J segment lost 1 base and the V segment lost 6 bases, leaving 12 bases of the junction unmatched. The part of the CDR3 DNA that was read is TGTGCCAGCAGCCTTGTCCCGGGACAGGGTTCGAACACTGAA. Protein: CASSLVPGQGSNTE. The entire CDR3 is CASSLVPGQGSNTEAFF.

To note about this clone: Read data end 3 residues before the CDR3 end; the end is taken from the germline J gene. The genes are TRBV20-1 and TRBJ2-1; the D gene is possibly TRBD2 (5 bases). CDR1 DFQATT and CDR2 SNEGSKA come from the germline V gene (reference sequence). With 6 bases removed from V and 7 bases from J, the gap between germline ends came to 19 bases. The length of the CDR3 is 14 residues. The CDR3 spells CSAYGETKGNEQFF. The CDR3 DNA, read in part, is TGCAGTGCCTACGGGGAGACAAAGGGAAATGAG.

In its sample, this clone was seen many times. The read terminates 3 residues before the CDR3 end, so the remaining end is supplied by the germline J gene. This rearrangement joins TRBV10-3 to TRBJ2-1; 12 nucleotides align to TRBD2. This CDR3 has 16 residues. Germline V gene data show CDR1 as ENHRY and CDR2 as SYGVKD. With 1 base clipped from V and 6 bases from J, the junction kept 4 bases outside the gene matches. CDR3 in amino acids: CAISEWTSGAFNEQFF. The covered CDR3 bases are TGTGCCATCAGTGAGTGGACTAGCGGGGCGTTCAATGAG.

This clone was counted a few times. Read data end 3 residues before the CDR3 end; the end is taken from the germline J gene. This chain uses TRBV7-9 with TRBJ1-5, with 8 bases fitting TRBD1. Trimming took 3 bases from V and 6 from J; bases not matched to a gene: 7. The CDR3 runs 15 residues. Per germline, CDR1 SEHNR and CDR2 FQNEAQ (reference sequence). The sequenced CDR3 bases are TGTGCCAGCAGCTTGGACAGGGAGCGGGGTCAGCCC. This sequence encodes CASSLDRERGQP. The entire CDR3 sequence reads CASSLDRERGQPQHF.

In regard to this clone: Read data end 3 residues before the CDR3 end; the end is taken from the germline J gene. This chain connects TRBV20-1 to TRBJ2-5, with TRBD2 matching over 11 bases. The V segment lost 6 bases and the J segment 2 bases; nucleotides outside the gene matches: 8. Per germline, CDR1 DFQATT and CDR2 SNEGSKA (reference sequence). This CDR3 is built from 15 residues. CDR3 DNA (partial): TGCAGTGCCCTACCACTAGCGGGGGCTCAAGAGACC. This gives the protein CSALPLAGAQET. The CDR3 as a whole reads CSALPLAGAQETQYF.

This clone was recorded at least ten times. The observed sequence ends 3 residues before the CDR3 terminus, with the missing tail filled in from the germline J gene. The chain recombines TRBV20-1 with TRBJ2-4; tentative D call: TRBD1 (6 bases). The length of the CDR3 is 15 residues. V shed 0 bases and J shed 0 bases, with 9 bases lying between them. Germline CDR1 and CDR2: DFQATT and SNEGSKA (reference sequence). The CDR3 region is CSARDQGLAKNIQYF. CDR3 DNA, as far as it was read: TGCAGTGCTAGAGATCAGGGGCTAGCCAAAAACATT.

The table lists this clone with a few counts. The read terminates 3 residues ahead of where the CDR3 ends, so the germline J gene completes it. V and J are TRBV4-2 and TRBJ2-5; D might be TRBD1 (6 bases). Germline-derived CDR1 and CDR2 are LGHNA and YNFKEQ. This CDR3 contains 15 residues. Trimming cost V 4 bases and J 1 base, with 13 bases left between them. CDR3 sequence: CASSPGMGAQETQYF. CDR3 bases read: TGTGCCAGCAGCCCGGGGATGGGGGCCCAAGAGACC.

The CDR3 loop reads CASSLGRGNSYEQYF. The CDR3 bases that were read are TGTGCCAGCAGCTTAGGGCGGGGAAACTCCTACGAG. The V and J genes are TRBV7-2 and TRBJ2-7, with a possible D match to TRBD2 (6 bases). Sequencing ends 3 residues short of the CDR3 end; the germline J gene provides the rest. CDR1 is SGHTA and CDR2 is FQGNSA in the germline V gene. The CDR3 has 15 residues. V was cut by 1 base and J by 0 bases, with 10 bases left in between.

This clone was recorded a few times. A junction end diverges from the germline sequence, so it may reflect a read error. Coverage ceases 3 residues before the CDR3 finishes, and the germline J gene fills in the end. The chain recombines TRBV7-7 with TRBJ2-3; 12 nucleotides line up with TRBD2. The CDR3 contains 16 residues. Per the germline V gene, CDR1 is SSHAT and CDR2 is FNYEAQ (reference sequence). Partial CDR3 DNA: TGTGCTAGCAGCCCTCGACTAGCGGGGGACACAGATACG. Residues: CASSPRLAGDTDT. The CDR3 in full is CASSPRLAGDTDTQYF.

On this clone: The read ends 3 residues before the CDR3 terminus; that terminus is restored from the germline J gene. The V gene is TRBV2, the J gene TRBJ1-1, with D maybe TRBD1 (5 bases). V lost 7 bases and J 3 bases, leaving 12 bases between the germline ends. This CDR3 has 13 amino acids. Germline-derived CDR1 and CDR2 are SNHLY and FYNNEI. The CDR3 sequence is CASTQLRDTEAFF. Partial CDR3 DNA: TGTGCCAGCACCCAACTCAGGGACACTGAA.

This clone has more than one count but fewer than ten. Coverage ceases 3 residues before the CDR3 finishes, and the germline J gene fills in the end. The chain couples TRBV2 to TRBJ1-2, with D unclear. The germline V and J ends were trimmed by 6 bases and 4 bases, with 3 bases remaining between them. The CDR3 has 10 residues. Germline CDR1 SNHLY, CDR2 FYNNEI. The CDR3 protein is CASSLYGYTF. The covered CDR3 bases are TGTGCCAGCAGCCTCTATGGC.

This clone occurred many times. The CDR3 is cut off 3 residues early in the read; its end comes from the germline J gene. The chain couples TRBV5-1 to TRBJ2-5; the match to TRBD1 covers 7 bases. CDR3 length equals 14 residues. Germline values: CDR1 SGHRS, CDR2 YFSETQ. J lost 1 base, V lost 4 bases, and 4 bases had no gene match. CDR3 amino acids: CASSQGDSQETQYF. Incomplete CDR3 DNA: TGCGCCAGCAGCCAAGGGGACAGCCAAGAGACC.

This clone has ten or more counts. CDR3 sequence reads: CASSYERGYTDTQYF. Incomplete CDR3 DNA: TGTGCCAGCAGTTACGAGCGGGGCTACACAGATACG. The chain couples TRBV12-3 or TRBV12-4 to TRBJ2-3, with TRBD2 identical over 7 bases. Coverage ceases 3 residues before the CDR3 finishes, and the germline J gene fills in the end. Losses at the gene ends were 4 bases for V and 2 bases for J; bases not matched to a gene: 6. The CDR3 has 15 residues.

Of note for this clone: The missing CDR3 end, 3 residues past where the read stops, is filled in from the germline J gene. This sequence joins TRBV7-3 and TRBJ2-1, with D perhaps TRBD2 (5 bases). Germline V gene sequence: CDR1 SGHTA, CDR2 FQGTGA. Deletions cut 5 bases from V and 5 bases from J, with 10 bases between. The CDR3 loop spans 13 amino acids. CDR3 residues: CASSAGLNNEQFF. CDR3 bases read: TGTGCCAGCAGCGCCGGACTGAACAATGAG.

In this sample, this clone turned up many times. The CDR3 end lies 3 residues beyond the end of the read and is filled in from the germline J gene. The rearrangement joins TRBV4-1 to TRBJ2-5; 7 bases fit TRBD2. Per the germline V gene, CDR1 is MGHRA and CDR2 is YSYEKL. Losses at the gene ends were 2 bases for V and 0 bases for J; bases not matched to a gene: 3. The CDR3 covers 15 residues. Partial CDR3 DNA: TGCGCCAGCAGCCAATTAGCGGGCTACCAAGAGACC. Its protein is CASSQLAGYQET. The CDR3, in full, reads CASSQLAGYQETQYF.

With regard to this clone: The CDR3 extends 3 residues past the end of the read, so its final part is completed from the germline J gene. The chain recombines TRBV7-2 with TRBJ1-1, with D unclear. Germline V CDR1 and CDR2: SGHTA, FQGNSA. The CDR3 totals 11 residues. V was pared by 6 bases and J by 2 bases, with 4 bases between. The sequenced part of the CDR3 DNA is TGTGCCAGCAGATATAACACTGAA. It translates to CASRYNTE. The whole CDR3 sequence reads CASRYNTEAFF.

This clone was found a few times. The CDR3 reads CASSQDLSSIETQYF. The covered CDR3 bases are TGTGCCAGCAGCCAAGATCTGAGTAGCATAGAGACC. The chain uses TRBV4-2 and TRBJ2-5; D gene ambiguous. The read gets to within 3 residues of the CDR3 end, and the germline J gene fills in the rest. There are 15 residues in the CDR3. Trimming removed 0 bases at V and 4 bases at J, with 12 bases between. From germline, CDR1 is LGHNA and CDR2 YNFKEQ.

In this sample, this clone turned up many times. The read terminates 3 residues before the CDR3 end, so the remaining end is supplied by the germline J gene. The chain uses TRBV5-4 and TRBJ1-2; the match to TRBD1 covers 10 bases. The CDR3 sequence is 14 residues long. The J segment lost 6 bases and the V segment lost 4 bases, leaving 6 bases of the junction unmatched. From germline, CDR1 is SGHNT and CDR2 YYREEE (reference sequence). The CDR3 sequence is CASSIIDRGHGYTF. The sequenced CDR3 bases are TGTGCCAGCAGCATAATAGACAGGGGGCATGGC.

The table lists this clone with a few counts. With the read ending 3 residues before the CDR3 end, the germline J gene is used to fill in that end. The chain joins TRBV19 to TRBJ2-3, with TRBD2 matching over 9 bases. CDR3 length equals 15 residues. The germline gives CDR1 LNHDA, CDR2 SQIVND (reference sequence). The junction had 11 bases not matched to a gene; V was cut back by 10 bases and J by 3 bases. The CDR3 here is CATSDEAGGTDTQYF. CDR3 DNA (partial): TGTGCCACTTCCGATGAAGCGGGGGGTACAGATACG.

Note on this clone: The CDR3 end lies 3 residues beyond the end of the read and is filled in from the germline J gene. The genes are TRBV2 and TRBJ2-7, with 7 bases matching TRBD1. Germline trimming cut 8 bases from V and 0 bases from J; bases unmatched to any gene: 7. The CDR3 length is 14 residues. Germline CDR1 reads SNHLY; CDR2 reads FYNNEI. CDR3 DNA (partial): TGTGCCAGCCAACGACAGGGCCGCTCCTACGAG. Translating it yields CASQRQGRSYE. The whole CDR3 protein is CASQRQGRSYEQYF.

Worth noting for this clone: The read halts 3 residues ahead of the CDR3 end, with the missing end drawn from the germline J gene. This sequence joins TRBV6-2 or TRBV6-3 and TRBJ2-1; D is uncertain. The germline CDR1 and CDR2 sequences are MNHEY and SVGEGT. This CDR3 has 11 residues. The V and J ends lost 6 bases and 7 bases respectively, with 7 bases between them. CDR3 protein: CASSSLNEQFF. CDR3 DNA, as far as it was read: TGTGCCAGCAGCTCCTTGAATGAG.

The sample holds many counts of this clone. The CDR3 end falls 3 residues outside the read, so it is completed with the germline J gene. The genes are TRBV5-1 and TRBJ2-7, with D possibly TRBD2 on 6 matching bases. V lost 5 bases and J lost 4, with 16 bases in between. Germline loops: CDR1 SGHRS, CDR2 YFSETQ. CDR3 length: 14 residues. The CDR3 bases that were read are TGCGCCAGCAGGGCCCGGGGGAGCTCTTACGAG. Translated: CASRARGSSYE. The whole CDR3 region reads CASRARGSSYEQYF.

This clone has ten or more counts. Read coverage stops 3 residues before the CDR3 terminus; the germline J gene supplies the remainder. The chain is built from TRBV19 and TRBJ2-5, with 7 bases aligning to TRBD2. V trimming: 7 bases; J trimming: 2 bases; junction bases outside the gene matches: 10. CDR1 is LNHDA, CDR2 SQIVND, per germline (reference sequence). The CDR3 runs to 15 residues. Here the CDR3 reads CASTAGRGPQETQYF. CDR3 bases read: TGTGCCAGTACCGCAGGGAGGGGCCCTCAAGAGACC.

This clone was found a few times. The read stops 3 residues short of the end of the CDR3; the missing end is completed from the germline J gene. The V gene is TRBV7-6, the J gene TRBJ1-6; D might be TRBD1 (6 bases). Germline CDR1 is SGHVS and CDR2 is FNYEAQ. Trimming took off 1 base at V and 6 bases at J, with 16 bases between the two ends. The CDR3 covers 17 residues. The CDR3 loop is CASSLVGQLNSNSPLHF. The covered CDR3 bases are TGTGCCAGCAGCTTAGTAGGACAGCTAAATTCTAATTCACCC.

A few counts support this clone. From the germline J gene comes the end of the CDR3, since the read stops 3 residues before it. This rearrangement joins TRBV7-2 to TRBJ2-1, with D maybe TRBD2 (5 bases). Trimming cost V 5 bases and J 9 bases, with 14 bases left between them. Germline assignment: CDR1 SGHTA and CDR2 FQGNSA. The CDR3 spans 13 residues. The CDR3 region is CASSPGWVGEQFF. The sequenced part of the CDR3 DNA is TGTGCCAGCAGCCCGGGGTGGGTTGGTGAG.

Of note for this clone: The observed sequence ends 3 residues before the CDR3 terminus, with the missing tail filled in from the germline J gene. This chain uses TRBV19 with TRBJ1-2, with D perhaps TRBD1 (5 bases). There are 14 residues in the CDR3. Germline loops: CDR1 LNHDA, CDR2 SQIVND (reference sequence). V was pared by 7 bases and J by 5 bases, with 17 bases between. The part of the CDR3 DNA that was read is TGTGCCAGTACCTCCCCCCAGGGCTTATATGGC. Translated: CASTSPQGLYG. The entire CDR3 sequence reads CASTSPQGLYGYTF.

This clone came up many times. The read terminates 3 residues ahead of where the CDR3 ends, so the germline J gene completes it. The rearrangement joins TRBV6-2 or TRBV6-3 to TRBJ1-5; 7 bases line up with TRBD1. The CDR3 has 17 amino acids. V lost 4 bases to trimming and J lost 1 base; unmatched junction nucleotides: 10. CDR1 MNHEY and CDR2 SVGEGT come from the germline V gene. The DNA read from the CDR3 is TGTGCCAGCAGTTCCCCGACAGGGAAAAGCAGCAATCAGCCC. It translates to CASSSPTGKSSNQP. The whole CDR3 protein reads CASSSPTGKSSNQPQHF.

The DNA read from the CDR3 is TGTGCCAGCAGCTTAACGCCACAGGGTTCAGAGACC. Translating it yields CASSLTPQGSET. The complete CDR3 protein is CASSLTPQGSETQYF. This chain links TRBV7-3 with TRBJ2-5; tentative D call: TRBD1 (6 bases). The read terminates 3 residues before the CDR3 end, so the remaining end is supplied by the germline J gene. V lost 0 bases, J lost 4 bases, and 12 bases lay in between. This CDR3 is 15 amino acids long. The germline CDR1 and CDR2 sequences are SGHTA and FQGTGA.

Comments on this clone: From the germline J gene comes the end of the CDR3, since the read stops 3 residues before it. The J gene is TRBJ2-7, the V gene TRBV6-2 or TRBV6-3; the match to TRBD2 covers 7 bases. After removal of 6 bases from V and 5 bases from J, the junction contained 10 bases not matched to a gene. Germline CDR1 and CDR2: MNHEY and SVGEGT. The CDR3 spans 14 residues. The CDR3 DNA, read in part, is TGTGCCAGCAGCCCTATCTGGACTAGGAACGAG. Translated: CASSPIWTRNE. The complete CDR3 protein is CASSPIWTRNEQYF.

This clone has more than one count but fewer than ten. The DNA ends 3 residues before the CDR3 does, and the rest of the CDR3 is filled in from the germline J gene. This sequence joins TRBV19 and TRBJ1-5; 10 nucleotides align to TRBD1. The CDR3 covers 14 residues. V was pared by 5 bases and J by 2 bases, with 0 bases of the junction left unmatched. The V gene's germline CDR1 is LNHDA and CDR2 SQIVND (reference sequence). The CDR3 protein is CASSGTGGNQPQHF. The sequenced part of the CDR3 DNA is TGTGCCAGTAGTGGGACAGGGGGCAATCAGCCC. Based on the CDR3 plus reference TRBV19 and TRBJ1-5, the full variable domain is DGGITQSPKYLFRKEGQNVTLSCEQNLNHDAMYWYRQDPGQGLRLIYYSQIVNDFQKGDIAEGYSVSREKKESFPLTVTSAQKNPTAFYLCASSGTGGNQPQHFGDGTRLSIL.